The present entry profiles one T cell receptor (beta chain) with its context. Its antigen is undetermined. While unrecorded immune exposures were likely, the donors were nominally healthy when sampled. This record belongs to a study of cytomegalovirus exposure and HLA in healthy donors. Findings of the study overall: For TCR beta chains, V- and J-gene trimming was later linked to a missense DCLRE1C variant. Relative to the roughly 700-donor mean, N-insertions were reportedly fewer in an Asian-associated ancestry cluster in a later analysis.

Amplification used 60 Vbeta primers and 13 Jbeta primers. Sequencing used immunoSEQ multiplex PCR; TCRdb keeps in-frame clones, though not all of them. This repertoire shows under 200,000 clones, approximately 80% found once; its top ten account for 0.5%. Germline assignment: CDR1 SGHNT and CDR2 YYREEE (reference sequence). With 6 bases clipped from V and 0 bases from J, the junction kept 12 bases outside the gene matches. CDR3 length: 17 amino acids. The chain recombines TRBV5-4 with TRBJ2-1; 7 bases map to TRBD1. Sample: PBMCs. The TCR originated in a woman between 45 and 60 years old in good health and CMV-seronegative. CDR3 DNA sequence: TGTGCCAGCATCCCAGCAGGAGCAGGGGGCTCCTACAATGAGCAGTTCTTC. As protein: CASIPAGAGGSYNEQFF.